The 23 T cell receptor beta chains in this list originate from one sample, sequenced in a study of blood T cell repertoires in COVID-19. The repertoire was sequenced with immunoSEQ multiplex PCR; TCRdb's copy has only in-frame clones and lacks some. The sample lists hundreds of thousands of clones, 75% to 85% seen once, with around 4.5% in the top ten. Material: PBMCs or T cells enriched from blood (not recorded which). Receptors originate from a man aged 30 to 45 with acute COVID-19.

J is TRBJ1-1 and V is TRBV29-1; perhaps TRBD1 as D (5 bases). This CDR3 comprises 12 residues. V lost 7 bases and J 3 bases, leaving 12 bases between the germline ends. Germline V gene sequence: CDR1 SQVTM, CDR2 ANQGSEA. DNA of the CDR3: TGCAGCGCTCGACAGTGGGACACTGAAGCTTTCTTT. Translating it yields CSARQWDTEAFF.

The chain employs TRBV24-1 and TRBJ2-3; 7 bases agree with TRBD2. Germline loops: CDR1 KGHDR, CDR2 SFDVKD. The CDR3 consists of 16 residues. Trimming removed 4 bases from V and 1 base from J; junction bases left unmatched: 7. The CDR3 coding sequence is TGTGCCACCAGTGACCCCTTGAGCGGGGGCACAGATACGCAGTATTTT. Encoded protein: CATSDPLSGGTDTQYF.

The chain couples TRBV6-5 to TRBJ1-1; TRBD1 is a possible D gene (6 bases). CDR1 and CDR2 (germline): MNHEY, SVGAGI. The CDR3 has 13 amino acids. The V and J ends lost 7 bases and 5 bases respectively, with 14 bases between them. In DNA form, the CDR3 reads TGTGCCAGCAACTACAGGGAAGGGACTGAAGCTTTCTTT. This codes for CASNYREGTEAFF.

V gene TRBV3-1 (or the pseudogene TRBV3-2) combines with J gene TRBJ2-2, with 8 bases fitting TRBD2. The V gene's germline CDR1 is LGHDT and CDR2 YNNKEL (reference sequence). The ends lost 4 bases at V and 0 bases at J; junction bases unmatched: 13. This CDR3 spans 19 amino acids. Written as DNA, the CDR3 is TGTGCCAGCAGCCCCACTCACCTCATAGCGGGGCCGAACACCGGGGAGCTGTTTTTT. This gives the protein CASSPTHLIAGPNTGELFF.

The chain employs TRBV3-1 (or the pseudogene TRBV3-2) and TRBJ1-3; a weak D match, TRBD1 (5 bases). Trimming removed 3 bases at V and 2 bases at J, with 11 bases between. This CDR3 spans 15 amino acids. Germline CDR1 reads LGHDT; CDR2 reads YNNKEL (reference sequence). The CDR3 loop is CASSQATGTGNTIYF. The DNA of the CDR3 is TGTGCCAGCAGCCAGGCCACAGGAACTGGAAACACCATATATTTT.

The chain employs TRBV21-1 and TRBJ2-4; the table's D call, TRBD1, was not checked against the DNA. TRBV21-1 constitutes a pseudogene. The CDR3 spans 15 residues. The CDR3 region is CASSKVEQGADIQYF. CDR3 sequence (DNA): TGTGCCAGCAGCAAAGTCGAGCAGGGGGCGGACATTCAGTACTTC.

The chain employs TRBV7-2 and TRBJ1-5; 8 bases match TRBD1. Per germline, CDR1 SGHTA and CDR2 FQGNSA. This CDR3 has 15 residues. V lost 1 base, J lost 3 bases, and 2 bases stayed unmatched. The CDR3 spells CASSLVTGDNQPQHF. In nucleotides, the CDR3 is TGTGCCAGCAGCTTAGTGACAGGGGACAATCAGCCCCAGCATTTT.

The chain couples TRBV7-9 to TRBJ1-3; D not resolved. V gave up 0 bases and J gave up 0 bases, with 3 bases separating them. CDR3 length: 14 residues. In germline, CDR1 is SEHNR, CDR2 FQNEAQ (reference sequence). This chain's CDR3 is CASSLASSGNTIYF. CDR3 DNA sequence: TGTGCCAGCAGCTTAGCCAGCTCTGGAAACACCATATATTTT.

CDR3 sequence: CASSEAGGVMNTEAFF. The CDR3 DNA sequence: TGTGCCAGCAGTGAAGCCGGGGGGGTCATGAACACTGAAGCTTTCTTT. This rearrangement joins TRBV2 to TRBJ1-1, with D perhaps matching TRBD1 (5 bases). The CDR3 loop spans 16 amino acids. The ends were cut back, 0 bases at V and 0 bases at J, with 11 bases in the middle. Germline V gives CDR1 SNHLY, CDR2 FYNNEI.

The CDR3 reads CASSSWTSGAYTGELFF. In DNA, the CDR3 is TGTGCCAGCAGCTCCTGGACTAGCGGGGCCTACACCGGGGAGCTGTTTTTT. The rearrangement joins TRBV7-6 to TRBJ2-2, with TRBD2 identical over 12 bases. CDR1 SGHVS and CDR2 FNYEAQ come from the germline V gene. This CDR3 region has 17 residues. J gave up 3 bases and V 4 bases, and 6 bases lay outside the gene matches.

The J gene is TRBJ2-3, the V gene TRBV29-1, with 8 bases fitting TRBD2. The V and J ends lost 6 bases and 3 bases, in that order; junction bases with no gene match: 5. The length of the CDR3 is 13 residues. Germline values: CDR1 SQVTM, CDR2 ANQGSEA. This CDR3 is CSVGSGVTDTQYF. The CDR3 nucleotides are TGCAGCGTCGGTAGCGGGGTAACAGATACGCAGTATTTT.

CDR3 nucleotide sequence: TGTGCCAGCTCAGTGACCGGGTTGAGGACGCAGTATTTT. It yields the protein CASSVTGLRTQYF. The chain joins TRBV18 to TRBJ2-3; D unresolved. Germline assignment: CDR1 KGHSH and CDR2 LQKENI. Trimming cost V 5 bases and J 9 bases, with 15 bases left between them. The CDR3 spans 13 residues. The full variable domain, rest sourced from reference TRBV18 and TRBJ2-3, is NAGVMQNPRHLVRRRGQEARLRCSPMKGHSHVYWYRQLPEEGLKFMVYLQKENIIDESGMPKERFSAEFPKEGPSILRIQQVVRGDSAAYFCASSVTGLRTQYFGPGTRLTVL.

The CDR3 DNA follows: TGTGCCAGCAGTCAGGGGTCCCTCATTGGCTACACCTTC. Protein product: CASSQGSLIGYTF. The V gene is TRBV28, the J gene TRBJ1-2; D possibly corresponds to TRBD1 (6 bases). V was trimmed by 5 bases and J by 7 bases, leaving 14 bases between them. Per germline, CDR1 MDHEN and CDR2 SYDVKM. This CDR3 comprises 13 residues.

The chain combines TRBV2 with TRBJ1-2; no clear D gene. The V end was cut by 3 bases, the J end by 4 bases, with 12 bases between. There are 14 residues in the CDR3. Germline CDR1 SNHLY, CDR2 FYNNEI. The CDR3 coding sequence is TGTGCCAGCAGTGAGTCTCCGACTTTCTATGGCTACACCTTC. This sequence encodes CASSESPTFYGYTF.

CDR3: CASSLRSEAFF. DNA of the CDR3: TGTGCCAGCAGTTTACGGAGTGAAGCTTTCTTT. The V and J genes are TRBV28 and TRBJ1-1; unclear D gene. V lost 2 bases, J lost 7 bases, and 5 bases lay in between. The germline V gene has CDR1 MDHEN and CDR2 SYDVKM. The CDR3 sequence is 11 residues long.

This sequence joins TRBV5-1 and TRBJ1-6; the match to TRBD1 covers 8 bases. Germline CDR1 reads SGHRS; CDR2 reads YFSETQ. With 0 bases clipped from V and 10 bases from J, the junction kept 3 bases outside the gene matches. This CDR3 is built from 14 residues. CDR3: CASSLGTGISPLHF. The CDR3 region has the DNA TGCGCCAGCAGCTTGGGGACAGGGATCTCACCCCTCCACTTT.

The gene calls are TRBV12-3 or TRBV12-4 and TRBJ1-3; 8 nucleotides match TRBD1. The CDR3 is made up of 13 amino acids. The trim removed 6 bases at V and 7 bases at J, leaving 5 bases unmatched. CDR3 nucleotide sequence: TGTGCCAGCAGCTGGACAGGGAGGAACACCATATATTTT. Its translation is CASSWTGRNTIYF.

This rearrangement joins TRBV30 to TRBJ2-3, with TRBD2 matching over 7 bases. This CDR3 spans 15 amino acids. Losses at the gene ends were 3 bases for V and 0 bases for J; bases not matched to a gene: 6. CDR1 is GTSNPN and CDR2 is SVGIG in the germline V gene (reference sequence). CDR3 in amino acids: CAWSSWGGSTDTQYF. CDR3 nucleotides: TGTGCCTGGAGCAGTTGGGGGGGGAGCACAGATACGCAGTATTTT.

The J gene is TRBJ1-4, the V gene TRBV3-1 (or the pseudogene TRBV3-2), with D maybe TRBD1 (5 bases). The CDR3 is 13 amino acids. Trimming removed 4 bases at V and 13 bases at J, with 16 bases between. Per germline, CDR1 LGHDT and CDR2 YNNKEL (reference sequence). The CDR3 sequence is CASSRGTELGLFF. CDR3 in DNA: TGTGCCAGCAGCCGGGGGACTGAGTTAGGACTGTTTTTT.

This chain connects TRBV28 to TRBJ1-5, with D unresolved. CDR3 size: 13 residues. The germline CDR1 and CDR2 sequences are MDHEN and SYDVKM. Trimming left V 8 bases short and J 8 bases short, with 16 bases between. The CDR3 region is CASLTGGKEPQHF. The CDR3 DNA reads TGTGCCAGCCTTACGGGAGGGAAGGAGCCCCAGCATTTT.

The chain joins TRBV9 to TRBJ2-7, with 7 bases fitting TRBD2. CDR3 length equals 13 residues. CDR1 and CDR2 from the germline V gene are SGDLS and YYNGEE. V gave up 4 bases and J gave up 4 bases; unmatched junction bases: 5. As DNA, the CDR3 is TGTGCCAGCAGCCGACTAGCCGGGTACGAGCAGTACTTC. Protein: CASSRLAGYEQYF.

The chain couples TRBV4-1 to TRBJ1-4; a weak D match, TRBD1 (5 bases). V was cut by 1 base and J by 8 bases, with 14 bases left in between. Looked up from germline, CDR1 is MGHRA and CDR2 is YSYEKL. The CDR3 runs 15 residues. CDR3: CASSQAKGEAEKLFF. DNA for the CDR3: TGCGCCAGCAGCCAAGCAAAAGGGGAGGCAGAAAAACTGTTTTTT.

The rearrangement uses TRBV13 and TRBJ1-6; D unresolved. This CDR3 has 16 residues. Germline V gives CDR1 PRHDT, CDR2 FYEKMQ (reference sequence). V lost 2 bases to trimming and J lost 9 bases, with 17 bases between them. In DNA, the CDR3 is TGTGCCAGCAGCTTACTCCAACTAAGTACGGGTTCACCCCTCCACTTT. The encoded protein is CASSLLQLSTGSPLHF.